The subject of this entry is one T cell receptor beta chain. The sample originates from a study of molecular identifiers for immune sequencing clone quantification. This CDR3 region has 13 residues. Trimming cost V 5 bases and J 9 bases, with 14 bases left between them. Germline assignment: CDR1 SGHAT and CDR2 FQNNGV. TCRdb re-called the PCR reads with MiXCR, one entry per CDR3 protein. The sample holds roughly 320,000 distinct CDR3 sequences, about 20% seen once. The sequence came from a human donor in good health. Some libraries in this study had Jurkat cell RNA spiked in. The gene calls are TRBV11-2 and TRBJ2-1; possibly TRBD2 for D (6 bases). The sequenced sample consisted of naive CD8+ T cells from blood, with Jurkat cell RNA spiked in. Subset: FACS-sorted CD8+CD4-CCR7+CD45RA+ naive T cells. The CDR3 nucleotides read TGTGCCAGCAGCCCCCCAACCGGGGGTGAGCAGTTCTTC. Amino acid sequence: CASSPPTGGEQFF. The whole variable domain, remainder taken from reference TRBV11-2 and TRBJ2-1, is EAGVAQSPRYKIIEKRQSVAFWCNPISGHATLYWYQQILGQGPKLLIQFQNNGVVDDSQLPKDRFSAERLKGVDSTLKIQPAKLEDSAVYLCASSPPTGGEQFFGPGTRLTVL.